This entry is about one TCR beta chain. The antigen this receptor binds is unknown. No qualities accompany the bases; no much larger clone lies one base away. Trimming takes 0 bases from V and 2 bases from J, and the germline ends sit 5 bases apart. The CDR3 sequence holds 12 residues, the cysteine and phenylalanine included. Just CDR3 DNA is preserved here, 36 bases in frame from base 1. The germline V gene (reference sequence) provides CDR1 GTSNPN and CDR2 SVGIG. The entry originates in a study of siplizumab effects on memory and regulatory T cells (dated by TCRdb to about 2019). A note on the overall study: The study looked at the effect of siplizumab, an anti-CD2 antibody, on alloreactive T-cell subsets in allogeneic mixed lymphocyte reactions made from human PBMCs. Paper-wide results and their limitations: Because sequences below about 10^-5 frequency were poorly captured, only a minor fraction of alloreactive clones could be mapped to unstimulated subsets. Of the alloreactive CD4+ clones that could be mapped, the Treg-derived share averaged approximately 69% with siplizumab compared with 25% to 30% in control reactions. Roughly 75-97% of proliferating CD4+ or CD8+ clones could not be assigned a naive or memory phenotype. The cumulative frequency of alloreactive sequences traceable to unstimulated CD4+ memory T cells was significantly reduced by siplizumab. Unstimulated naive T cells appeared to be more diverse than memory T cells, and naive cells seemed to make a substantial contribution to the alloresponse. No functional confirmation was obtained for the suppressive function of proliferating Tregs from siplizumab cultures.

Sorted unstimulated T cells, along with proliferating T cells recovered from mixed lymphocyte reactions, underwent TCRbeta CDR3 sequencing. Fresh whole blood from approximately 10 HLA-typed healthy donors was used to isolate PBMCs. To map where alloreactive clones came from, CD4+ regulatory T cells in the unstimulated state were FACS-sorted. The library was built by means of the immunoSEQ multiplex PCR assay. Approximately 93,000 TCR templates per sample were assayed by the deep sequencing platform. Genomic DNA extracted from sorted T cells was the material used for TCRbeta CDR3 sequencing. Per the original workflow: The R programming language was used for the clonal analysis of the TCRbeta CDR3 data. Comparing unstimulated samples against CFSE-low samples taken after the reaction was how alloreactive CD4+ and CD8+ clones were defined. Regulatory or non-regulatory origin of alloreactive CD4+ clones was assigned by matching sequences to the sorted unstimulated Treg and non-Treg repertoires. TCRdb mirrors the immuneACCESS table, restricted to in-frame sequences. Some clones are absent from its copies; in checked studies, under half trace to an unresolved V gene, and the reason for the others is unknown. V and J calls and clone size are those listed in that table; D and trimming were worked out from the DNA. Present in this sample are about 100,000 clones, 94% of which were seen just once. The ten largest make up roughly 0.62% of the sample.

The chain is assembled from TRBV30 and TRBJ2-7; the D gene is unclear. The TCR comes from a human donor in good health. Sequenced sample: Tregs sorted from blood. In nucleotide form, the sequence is TGTGCCTGGAGTGTTGGGCCCTACGAGCAGTACTTC. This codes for CAWSVGPYEQYF.